The 27 T cell receptor beta chains given below trace back to one sample, sequenced in a study of blood T cell repertoires in COVID-19. The data were produced by immunoSEQ multiplex PCR, yet TCRdb's version contains in-frame clones alone and is incomplete. The table has 15,000 to 20,000 clones, about three quarters seen once. The sequencing sample was made of peripheral blood. The receptors stem from a man in his 60s with acute or convalescent COVID-19.

The chain links TRBV21-1 to TRBJ1-1; the DNA was not compared with TRBD1, the D call given in the table. TRBV21-1 is labeled a pseudogene. This CDR3 comprises 14 residues. CDR3 coding DNA: TGTGCCAGCAGCCGCAGACAGGGGGGCACTGAAGCTTTCTTT. Its translation: CASSRRQGGTEAFF.

The chain is built from TRBV28 and TRBJ2-5; 12 bases match TRBD2. CDR1 and CDR2 from the germline V gene are MDHEN and SYDVKM. With V trimmed by 5 bases and J by 4 bases, 11 bases remained unmatched. The CDR3 extends over 17 amino acids. CDR3 region: CASSLTLAGGLSETQYF. CDR3 nucleotides: TGTGCCAGCAGTCTAACTCTAGCGGGGGGGCTTTCAGAGACCCAGTACTTC.

The CDR3 DNA sequence: TGTGCCAGCAGTTTCTTGGACACTTCAATTTATAATTCACCCCTCCACTTT. It encodes CASSFLDTSIYNSPLHF. The chain recombines TRBV27 with TRBJ1-6; perhaps TRBD1 as D (5 bases). Germline V gives CDR1 MNHEY, CDR2 SMNVEV (reference sequence). This CDR3 region has 17 residues. V was shortened by 3 bases and J by 4 bases, with 16 bases between the two germline ends.

The chain uses TRBV27 and TRBJ2-1; 9 nucleotides agree with TRBD2. The CDR3 contains 16 residues. Losses at the gene ends were 3 bases for V and 1 base for J; bases not matched to a gene: 4. CDR1 MNHEY and CDR2 SMNVEV come from the germline V gene (reference sequence). The CDR3 here is CASSFQSGGSYNEQFF. CDR3 bases: TGTGCCAGCAGTTTCCAAAGCGGGGGGTCCTACAATGAGCAGTTCTTC.

This clone was detected once. The CDR3 DNA reads TGTGCCAGCAGCTTATTCCCCGGACAGCCGAACACTGAAGCTTTCTTT. This gives the protein CASSLFPGQPNTEAFF. The rearrangement uses TRBV7-9 and TRBJ1-1; D is possibly TRBD1 (6 bases). Looked up from germline, CDR1 is SEHNR and CDR2 is FQNEAQ (reference sequence). The CDR3 covers 16 residues. V shed 2 bases and J shed 1 base, with 14 bases lying between them.

The J gene is TRBJ1-2, the V gene TRBV7-9; TRBD1 matches at 8 bases. CDR3 size: 16 residues. Germline V gene lookup returns CDR1 SEHNR and CDR2 FQNEAQ (reference sequence). V dropped 2 bases and J dropped 6; count of bases not matched to a gene: 11. The CDR3 DNA follows: TGTGCCAGCAGCTTAATCCTGACAGGGGATTCACATGGCTACACCTTC. This codes for CASSLILTGDSHGYTF.

The CDR3 DNA reads TGTGCCAGCAGCCTTCAGGGTGTTGAGGCTGAAGCTTTCTTT. This encodes CASSLQGVEAEAFF. This chain links TRBV27 with TRBJ1-1; a weak D match, TRBD1 (5 bases). Per germline, CDR1 MNHEY and CDR2 SMNVEV (reference sequence). The CDR3 sequence is 14 residues long. Trimming removed 6 bases at V and 6 bases at J, with 17 bases between.

The chain joins TRBV6-5 to TRBJ2-1; 7 bases are shared with TRBD2. The CDR3 runs to 13 residues. Germline CDR1 reads MNHEY; CDR2 reads SVGAGI. V was clipped by 7 bases and J by 6 bases; unmatched bases: 6. CDR3 nucleotides: TGTGCCAGCAAAAAACGGACTAGCAATGAGCAGTTCTTC. Its protein product is CASKKRTSNEQFF.

The chain joins TRBV2 to TRBJ1-1; 7 nucleotides agree with TRBD1. Germline V gene data show CDR1 as SNHLY and CDR2 as FYNNEI. This CDR3 region has 13 residues. Trimming removed 0 bases from V and 10 bases from J; junction bases left unmatched: 5. CDR3 in amino acids: CASSEARQGSAFF. The CDR3 DNA follows: TGTGCCAGCAGTGAAGCCCGACAGGGTTCAGCTTTCTTT. Looking up the rest from reference TRBV2 and TRBJ1-1 gives the full variable domain: EPEVTQTPSHQVTQMGQEVILRCVPISNHLYFYWYRQILGQKVEFLVSFYNNEISEKSEIFDDQFSVERPDGSNFTLKIRSTKLEDSAMYFCASSEARQGSAFFGQGTRLTVV.

This sequence joins TRBV30 and TRBJ1-1; 9 bases line up with TRBD1. Germline trimming cut 5 bases from V and 5 bases from J; bases unmatched to any gene: 6. This CDR3 region has 13 residues. Germline loops: CDR1 GTSNPN, CDR2 SVGIG (reference sequence). CDR3 nucleotides: TGTGCCTGGGAACAGGGGGCGAAGACTGAAGCTTTCTTT. It encodes CAWEQGAKTEAFF.

This clone was recorded only once. The chain is built from TRBV5-6 and TRBJ1-5; D perhaps matches TRBD1 (5 bases). The CDR3 is 17 amino acids. Trimming left V 2 bases short and J 0 bases short, with 15 bases between. Germline CDR1 reads SGHDT; CDR2 reads YYEEEE. The CDR3 here is CASSFRMAGDSNQPQHF. CDR3 DNA: TGTGCCAGCAGCTTTCGGATGGCGGGGGATAGCAATCAGCCCCAGCATTTT.

The V call is TRBV24-1, the J call TRBJ2-7; 9 bases match TRBD1. This CDR3 contains 13 residues. The V gene end was trimmed by 12 bases and the J gene end by 2 bases; junction bases not matched to a gene: 7. Germline loops: CDR1 KGHDR, CDR2 SFDVKD. The CDR3 DNA sequence: TGTGCCGTGGAAGGGACAGGGACCTACGAGCAGTACTTC. Its protein product is CAVEGTGTYEQYF.

This clone was seen only a few times. The CDR3 region is CASSFGQTTNTEAFF. DNA of the CDR3: TGTGCCAGCAGTTTCGGACAGACTACGAACACTGAAGCTTTCTTT. The chain carries TRBV6-5 and TRBJ1-1, with a tentative D call TRBD1 (6 bases). With 4 bases removed from V and 1 base from J, the gap between germline ends came to 13 bases. Germline-derived CDR1 and CDR2 are MNHEY and SVGAGI. The CDR3 extends over 15 amino acids.

The rearrangement links TRBV7-6 to TRBJ2-7; 9 bases match TRBD1. The CDR3 is 17 residues long. Germline CDR1 SGHVS, CDR2 FNYEAQ. V lost 5 bases, J lost 6 bases, and 17 bases stayed unmatched. In nucleotides, the CDR3 is TGTGCCAGCAGCCAACAGCTACCGGGACAGGGAATTCCCGAGCAGTACTTC. It specifies CASSQQLPGQGIPEQYF.

In its sample, this clone was seen a few times. The chain uses TRBV7-3 and TRBJ2-1; 10 positions agree with TRBD2. CDR3 length: 15 amino acids. Germline V gene lookup returns CDR1 SGHTA and CDR2 FQGTGA. V trimming: 5 bases; J trimming: 6 bases; junction bases outside the gene matches: 7. The CDR3 is CASSTSSGGTNEQFF. DNA of the CDR3: TGTGCCAGCAGCACCTCTAGCGGGGGTACCAATGAGCAGTTCTTC.

The V and J genes are TRBV27 and TRBJ2-1; TRBD1 matches 7 bases. Looked up from germline, CDR1 is MNHEY and CDR2 is SMNVEV (reference sequence). J gave up 10 bases and V 6 bases, and 9 bases lay outside the gene matches. The CDR3 totals 13 residues. CDR3 amino acids: CASSLTGTTEQFF. CDR3 coding DNA: TGTGCCAGCAGCTTGACAGGGACGACCGAGCAGTTCTTC.

The gene calls are TRBV28 and TRBJ2-7, with D perhaps matching TRBD1 (5 bases). The V gene lost 2 bases and the J gene lost 2 bases, with 7 bases spanning the gap. The CDR3 contains 13 residues. Looked up from germline, CDR1 is MDHEN and CDR2 is SYDVKM. The DNA for the CDR3 is TGTGCCAGCAGTTTAGGCAGGGCCTACGAGCAGTACTTC. This codes for CASSLGRAYEQYF.

The chain links TRBV11-2 to TRBJ1-1; unclear D gene. The CDR3 has 12 amino acids. Germline CDR1 and CDR2: SGHAT and FQNNGV. V was pared by 2 bases and J by 6 bases, with 7 bases between. CDR3 in amino acids: CASSLIPPEAFF. The CDR3 DNA sequence: TGTGCCAGCAGCTTAATTCCTCCTGAAGCTTTCTTT.

V is TRBV7-2 and J is TRBJ1-6; weak D call: TRBD1 (6 bases). The CDR3 spans 18 residues. Germline CDR1 SGHTA, CDR2 FQGNSA. The ends were cut back, 0 bases at V and 0 bases at J, with 12 bases in the middle. CDR3 residues: CASSLALQGSSYNSPLHF. CDR3 nucleotides: TGTGCCAGCAGCTTAGCCCTACAGGGCAGCTCCTATAATTCACCCCTCCACTTT.

V is TRBV29-1 and J is TRBJ1-1; possibly TRBD1 for D (5 bases). V lost 4 bases and J 4 bases, leaving 10 bases between the germline ends. The CDR3 spans 12 residues. Germline CDR1 SQVTM, CDR2 ANQGSEA. This CDR3 is CSVAGGSTEAFF. The CDR3 nucleotides read TGCAGCGTTGCCGGGGGAAGCACTGAAGCTTTCTTT.

Of note for this clone: In this CDR3 the conserved last residue, phenylalanine or tryptophan, is missing, so a read error is likely. The DNA is omitted, as the CDR3 cannot be located on it reliably, and the CDR3 follows TCRdb's listing. This chain links TRBV4-1 with TRBJ1-6; the table's D call TRBD1 went unverified against the DNA. Germline CDR1 MGHRA, CDR2 YSYEKL. The CDR3 adds up to 8 amino acids, both ends counted. The CDR3 sequence: CASSQARG.

The gene calls are TRBV11-3 and TRBJ2-1, with D tentatively TRBD2 (6 bases). Germline lookup yields CDR1 SGHNT and CDR2 YENEEA. CDR3 size: 13 residues. Deletions cut 4 bases from V and 9 bases from J, with 13 bases between. The DNA of the CDR3 is TGTGCCAGCAGCTCGCGGGAAATGACTGAGCAGTTCTTC. As protein: CASSSREMTEQFF.

The chain has TRBV5-1 and TRBJ1-1; 7 bases fit TRBD1. Germline loops: CDR1 SGHRS, CDR2 YFSETQ. There are 20 residues in the CDR3. Trimming cost V 2 bases and J 0 bases; bases outside gene matches: 19. CDR3 nucleotide sequence: TGCGCCAGCAGCTTTAGACAGGGTGTTAACGTGAGGAGGATGAACACTGAAGCTTTCTTT. Amino acids: CASSFRQGVNVRRMNTEAFF.

The rearrangement uses TRBV4-1 and TRBJ1-4; possible D gene TRBD1, 5 bases. V gave up 4 bases and J gave up 5 bases, with 11 bases separating them. This CDR3 region has 14 residues. CDR1 and CDR2 (germline): MGHRA, YSYEKL. The CDR3 region is CASSPRAGNEKLFF. The CDR3 region has the DNA TGCGCCAGCAGCCCTCGGGCAGGGAATGAAAAACTGTTTTTT.

This chain links TRBV7-9 with TRBJ1-6; D unresolved. CDR3 size: 13 residues. Trimming removed 1 base at V and 14 bases at J, with 12 bases between. Germline CDR1 and CDR2: SEHNR and FQNEAQ (reference sequence). The CDR3, as DNA: TGTGCCAGCAGCTTAGGAGAGGCCTCCACCCTCCACTTT. It encodes CASSLGEASTLHF.

V is TRBV7-9 and J is TRBJ1-3; TRBD1 is a possible D gene (6 bases). The CDR3 is 16 residues long. In germline, CDR1 is SEHNR, CDR2 FQNEAQ (reference sequence). Trimming took off 7 bases at V and 5 bases at J, with 21 bases between the two ends. The CDR3 bases are TGTGCCAGCACCTCGCACAGGGAGAGAGGGCGAAACACCATATATTTT. Its translation: CASTSHRERGRNTIYF. Variable domain in full (rest from reference TRBV7-9 and TRBJ1-3): DTGVSQNPRHKITKRGQNVTFRCDPISEHNRLYWYRQTLGQGPEFLTYFQNEAQLEKSRLLSDRFSAERPKGSFSTLEIQRTEQGDSAMYLCASTSHRERGRNTIYFGEGSWLTVV.

The chain links TRBV9 to TRBJ2-5, with 10 bases matching TRBD2. Germline V gene lookup returns CDR1 SGDLS and CDR2 YYNGEE. Unmatched junction bases numbered 17, after V lost 4 bases and J lost 5 bases. CDR3 length: 18 residues. CDR3 residues: CASSPRAGGPILRETQYF. The CDR3 region has the DNA TGTGCCAGCAGCCCACGAGCGGGGGGGCCGATTCTCCGTGAGACCCAGTACTTC.